This T cell receptor beta chain originates from a study of blood T cell repertoires in COVID-19. The table came from immunoSEQ multiplex PCR; TCRdb's copy has only in-frame clones and leaves some out. The sample includes over 130,000 clones, roughly 80% of them seen just once. This clone was picked up one time. The germline V and J ends were trimmed by 8 bases and 0 bases, with 12 bases remaining between them. This CDR3 is built from 14 residues. Per the germline V gene, CDR1 is MNHEY and CDR2 is SMNVEV (reference sequence). The receptor comes from a middle-aged man with acute or convalescent COVID-19. Sequenced material: peripheral blood. J is TRBJ2-3 and V is TRBV27, with a possible D match to TRBD2 (7 bases). Written as DNA, the CDR3 is TGTGCCAGCGGGGGGCGGGGGAGCACAGATACGCAGTATTTT. It encodes CASGGRGSTDTQYF.